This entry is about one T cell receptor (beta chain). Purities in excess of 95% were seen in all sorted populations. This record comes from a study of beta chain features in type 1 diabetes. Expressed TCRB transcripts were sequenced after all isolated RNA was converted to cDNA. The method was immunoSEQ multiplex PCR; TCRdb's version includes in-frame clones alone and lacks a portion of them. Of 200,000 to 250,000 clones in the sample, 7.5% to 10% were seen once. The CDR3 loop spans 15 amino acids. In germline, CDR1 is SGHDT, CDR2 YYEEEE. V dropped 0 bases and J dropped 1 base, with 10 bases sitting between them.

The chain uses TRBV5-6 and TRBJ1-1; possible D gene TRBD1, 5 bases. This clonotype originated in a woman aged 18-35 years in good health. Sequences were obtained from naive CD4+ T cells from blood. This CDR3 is CASSLGGRANTEAFF. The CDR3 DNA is TGTGCCAGCAGCTTGGGAGGCAGGGCGAACACTGAAGCTTTCTTT.